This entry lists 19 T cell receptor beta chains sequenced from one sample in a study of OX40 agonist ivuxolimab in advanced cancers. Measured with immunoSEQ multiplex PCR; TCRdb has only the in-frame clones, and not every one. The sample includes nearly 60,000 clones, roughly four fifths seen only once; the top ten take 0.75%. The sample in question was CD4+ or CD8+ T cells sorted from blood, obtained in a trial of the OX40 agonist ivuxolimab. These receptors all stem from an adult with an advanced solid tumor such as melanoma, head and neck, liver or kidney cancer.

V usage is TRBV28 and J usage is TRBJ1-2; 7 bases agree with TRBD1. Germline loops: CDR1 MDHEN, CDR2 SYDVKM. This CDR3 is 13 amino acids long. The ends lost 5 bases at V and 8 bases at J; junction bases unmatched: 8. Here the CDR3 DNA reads TGTGCCAGCAGTAGGACAGGCCCGGGGGGCTACACCTTC. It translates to CASSRTGPGGYTF.

CDR3 DNA: TGTGCCAGCAGCTTAGATCTAAGGATAGCGGGGGGCCGGGGAGAGACCCAGTACTTC. It is translated as CASSLDLRIAGGRGETQYF. The chain is built from TRBV11-2 and TRBJ2-5; 10 bases match TRBD2. This CDR3 region has 19 residues. Germline values: CDR1 SGHAT, CDR2 FQNNGV. The V gene end was trimmed by 0 bases and the J gene end by 4 bases; junction bases not matched to a gene: 14.

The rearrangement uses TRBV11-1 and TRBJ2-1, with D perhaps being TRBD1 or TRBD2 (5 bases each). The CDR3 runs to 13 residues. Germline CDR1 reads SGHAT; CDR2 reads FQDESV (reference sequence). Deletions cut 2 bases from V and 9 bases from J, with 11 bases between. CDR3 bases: TGTGCCAGCAGCTTATTGGCAGGGACTGAGCAGTTCTTC. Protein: CASSLLAGTEQFF.

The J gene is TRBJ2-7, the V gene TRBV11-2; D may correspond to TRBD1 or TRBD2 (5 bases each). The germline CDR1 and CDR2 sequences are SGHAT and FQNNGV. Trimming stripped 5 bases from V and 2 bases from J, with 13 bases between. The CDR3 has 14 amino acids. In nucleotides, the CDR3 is TGTGCCAGCAGCCGGGGACGGCGCGCCTACGAGCAGTACTTC. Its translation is CASSRGRRAYEQYF. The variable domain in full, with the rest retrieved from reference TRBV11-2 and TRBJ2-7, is EAGVAQSPRYKIIEKRQSVAFWCNPISGHATLYWYQQILGQGPKLLIQFQNNGVVDDSQLPKDRFSAERLKGVDSTLKIQPAKLEDSAVYLCASSRGRRAYEQYFGPGTRLTVT.

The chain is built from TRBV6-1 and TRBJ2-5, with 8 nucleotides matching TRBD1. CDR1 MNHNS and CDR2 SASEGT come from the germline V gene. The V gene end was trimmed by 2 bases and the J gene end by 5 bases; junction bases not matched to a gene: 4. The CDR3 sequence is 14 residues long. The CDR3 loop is CASSEQGAVETQYF. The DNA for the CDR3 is TGTGCCAGCAGTGAACAGGGGGCGGTGGAGACCCAGTACTTC.

For the CDR3, the DNA is TGTGCCAGCAGTTTGTCCGGGGCCAACGTCCTGACTTTC. It encodes CASSLSGANVLTF. The genes are TRBV27 and TRBJ2-6; D unresolved. The CDR3 is 13 residues long. The ends were cut back, 3 bases at V and 4 bases at J, with 4 bases in the middle. Germline CDR1 MNHEY, CDR2 SMNVEV (reference sequence).

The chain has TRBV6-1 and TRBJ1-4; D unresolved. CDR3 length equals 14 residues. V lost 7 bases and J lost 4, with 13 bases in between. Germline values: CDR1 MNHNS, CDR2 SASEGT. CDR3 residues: CASTKAVLNEKLFF. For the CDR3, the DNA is TGTGCCAGCACCAAGGCGGTCCTTAATGAAAAACTGTTTTTT.

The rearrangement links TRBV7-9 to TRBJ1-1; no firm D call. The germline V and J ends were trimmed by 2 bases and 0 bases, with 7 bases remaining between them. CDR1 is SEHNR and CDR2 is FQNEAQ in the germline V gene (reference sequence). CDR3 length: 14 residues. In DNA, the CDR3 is TGTGCCAGCAGCTTACAGGTCATGAACACTGAAGCTTTCTTT. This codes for CASSLQVMNTEAFF. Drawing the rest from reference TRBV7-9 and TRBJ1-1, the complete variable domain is DTGVSQNPRHKITKRGQNVTFRCDPISEHNRLYWYRQTLGQGPEFLTYFQNEAQLEKSRLLSDRFSAERPKGSFSTLEIQRTEQGDSAMYLCASSLQVMNTEAFFGQGTRLTVV.

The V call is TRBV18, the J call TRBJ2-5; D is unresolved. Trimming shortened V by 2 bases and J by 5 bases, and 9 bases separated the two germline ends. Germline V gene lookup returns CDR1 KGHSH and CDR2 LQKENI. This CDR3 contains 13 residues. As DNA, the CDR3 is TGTGCCAGCTCACCAGATAGCCGGGAGACCCAGTACTTC. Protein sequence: CASSPDSRETQYF.

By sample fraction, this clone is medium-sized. CDR3 in DNA: TGTGCCAGCAGCCCCGAGGGGACAGGGGCTAACTATGGCTACACCTTC. It encodes CASSPEGTGANYGYTF. The rearrangement uses TRBV6-4 and TRBJ1-2; TRBD1 agrees at 10 bases. This CDR3 is 16 amino acids long. Germline lookup yields CDR1 MRHNA and CDR2 SNTAGT. The V segment lost 6 bases and the J segment 0 bases; nucleotides outside the gene matches: 7.

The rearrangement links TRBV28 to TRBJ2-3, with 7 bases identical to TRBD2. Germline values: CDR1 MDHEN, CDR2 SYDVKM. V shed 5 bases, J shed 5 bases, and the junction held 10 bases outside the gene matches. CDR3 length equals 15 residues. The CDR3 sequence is CASSPGRGGGDTQYF. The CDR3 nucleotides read TGTGCCAGCAGTCCAGGACGCGGGGGTGGAGATACGCAGTATTTT. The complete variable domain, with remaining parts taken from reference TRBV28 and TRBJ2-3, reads DVKVTQSSRYLVKRTGEKVFLECVQDMDHENMFWYRQDPGLGLRLIYFSYDVKMKEKGDIPEGYSVSREKKERFSLILESASTNQTSMYLCASSPGRGGGDTQYFGPGTRLTVL.

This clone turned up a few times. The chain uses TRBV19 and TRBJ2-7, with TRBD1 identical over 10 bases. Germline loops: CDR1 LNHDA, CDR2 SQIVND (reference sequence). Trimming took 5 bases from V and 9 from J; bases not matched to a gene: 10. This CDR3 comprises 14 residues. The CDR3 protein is CASSVDGGQGSQYF. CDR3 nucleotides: TGTGCCAGTAGTGTCGACGGGGGACAGGGGTCGCAGTACTTC. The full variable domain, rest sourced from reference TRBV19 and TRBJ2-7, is DGGITQSPKYLFRKEGQNVTLSCEQNLNHDAMYWYRQDPGQGLRLIYYSQIVNDFQKGDIAEGYSVSREKKESFPLTVTSAQKNPTAFYLCASSVDGGQGSQYFGPGTRLTVT.

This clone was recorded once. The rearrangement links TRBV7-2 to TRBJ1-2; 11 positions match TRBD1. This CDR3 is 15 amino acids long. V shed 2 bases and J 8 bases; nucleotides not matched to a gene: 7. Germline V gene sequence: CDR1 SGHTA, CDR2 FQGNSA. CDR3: CASSLPDRGQRGYTF. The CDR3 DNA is TGTGCCAGCAGCTTACCGGACAGGGGGCAACGGGGCTACACCTTC.

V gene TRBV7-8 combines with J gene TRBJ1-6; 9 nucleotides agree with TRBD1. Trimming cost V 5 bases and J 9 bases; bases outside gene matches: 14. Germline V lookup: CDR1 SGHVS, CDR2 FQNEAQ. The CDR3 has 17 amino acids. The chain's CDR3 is CASSPFPGQGSASPLHF. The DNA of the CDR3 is TGTGCCAGCAGCCCCTTCCCGGGACAGGGTTCTGCTTCACCCCTCCACTTT.

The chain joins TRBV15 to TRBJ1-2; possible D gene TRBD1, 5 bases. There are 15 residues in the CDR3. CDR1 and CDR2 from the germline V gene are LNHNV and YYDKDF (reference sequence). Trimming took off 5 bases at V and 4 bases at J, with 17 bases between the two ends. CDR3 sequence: CATSGGDRSGYGYTF. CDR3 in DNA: TGTGCCACCAGCGGGGGGGACCGCTCCGGCTATGGCTACACCTTC. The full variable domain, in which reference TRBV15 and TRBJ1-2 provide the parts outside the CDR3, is DAMVIQNPRYQVTQFGKPVTLSCSQTLNHNVMYWYQQKSSQAPKLLFHYYDKDFNNEADTPDNFQSRRPNTSFCFLDIRSPGLGDTAMYLCATSGGDRSGYGYTFGSGTRLTVV.

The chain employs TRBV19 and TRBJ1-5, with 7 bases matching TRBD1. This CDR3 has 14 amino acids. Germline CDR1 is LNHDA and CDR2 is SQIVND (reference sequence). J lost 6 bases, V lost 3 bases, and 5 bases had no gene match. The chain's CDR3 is CASSMGQSSQPQHF. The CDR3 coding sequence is TGTGCCAGTAGTATGGGACAGTCCAGTCAGCCCCAGCATTTT.

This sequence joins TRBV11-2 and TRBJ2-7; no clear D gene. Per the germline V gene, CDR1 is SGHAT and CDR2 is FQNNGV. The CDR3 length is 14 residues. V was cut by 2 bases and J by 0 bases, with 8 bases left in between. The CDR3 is CASSLSLNSYEQYF. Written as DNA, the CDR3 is TGTGCCAGCAGCTTATCCCTAAACTCCTACGAGCAGTACTTC.

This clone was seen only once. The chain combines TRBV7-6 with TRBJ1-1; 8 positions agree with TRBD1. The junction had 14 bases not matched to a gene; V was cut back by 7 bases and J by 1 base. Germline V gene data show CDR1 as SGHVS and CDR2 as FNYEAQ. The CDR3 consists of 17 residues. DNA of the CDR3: TGTGCCAGCATCCCCGGCTTAGGACAGGGAAAGAACACTGAAGCTTTCTTT. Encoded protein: CASIPGLGQGKNTEAFF.

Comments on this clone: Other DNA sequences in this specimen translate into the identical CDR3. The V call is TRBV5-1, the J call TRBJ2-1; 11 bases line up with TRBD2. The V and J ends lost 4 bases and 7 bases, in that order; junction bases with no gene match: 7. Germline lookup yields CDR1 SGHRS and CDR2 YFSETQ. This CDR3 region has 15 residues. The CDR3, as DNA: TGCGCCAGCAGCCTTCTGGCTAGCGGGGGGAATGAGCAGTTCTTC. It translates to CASSLLASGGNEQFF.